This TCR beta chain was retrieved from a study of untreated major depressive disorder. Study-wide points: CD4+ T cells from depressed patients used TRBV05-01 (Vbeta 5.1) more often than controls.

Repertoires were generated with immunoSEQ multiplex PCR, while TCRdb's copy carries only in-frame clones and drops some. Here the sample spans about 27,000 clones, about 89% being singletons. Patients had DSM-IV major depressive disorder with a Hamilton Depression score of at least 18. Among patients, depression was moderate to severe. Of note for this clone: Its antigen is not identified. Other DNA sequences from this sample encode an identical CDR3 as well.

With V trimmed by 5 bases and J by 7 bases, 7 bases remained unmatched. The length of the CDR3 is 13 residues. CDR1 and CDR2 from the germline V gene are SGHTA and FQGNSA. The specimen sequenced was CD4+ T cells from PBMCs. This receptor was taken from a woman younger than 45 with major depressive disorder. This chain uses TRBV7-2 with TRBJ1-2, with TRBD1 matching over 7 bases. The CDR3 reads CASSLGGGGGYTF. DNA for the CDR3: TGTGCCAGCAGCCTGGGAGGGGGCGGTGGCTACACCTTC.